Below are 19 T cell receptor beta chains sequenced from a single sample in a study of T and B cells in COVID-19 patients. TRB rearrangements were amplified by multiplex PCR with BIOMED2 TRB-A/B primers. TCRdb passed the multiplex PCR reads through MiXCR, listing each CDR3 protein once. The repertoire holds roughly 16,000 distinct CDR3 sequences, with 25% to 35% as singletons. TRB was amplified from approximately 250-480 ng of blood genomic DNA. The sample comprised blood. These receptors came from a human donor who had recovered from COVID-19.

The chain has TRBV20-1 and TRBJ2-5; D unclear. Trimming removed 0 bases from V and 5 bases from J, with 13 bases in between. This CDR3 has 14 amino acids. Germline V gene data show CDR1 as DFQATT and CDR2 as SNEGSKA (reference sequence). CDR3 in DNA: TGCAGTGCTAGAGATCCCAGCTCCCAGGAGACCCAGTACTTC. Amino acid sequence: CSARDPSSQETQYF.

V is TRBV7-6 and J is TRBJ2-1; possibly TRBD1 or TRBD2 for D (5 bases each). CDR1 and CDR2 from the germline V gene are SGHVS and FNYEAQ. The CDR3 runs to 14 residues. V was trimmed by 1 base and J by 9 bases, leaving 13 bases between them. CDR3 loop: CASSLGGRGREQFF. The CDR3 nucleotides read TGTGCCAGCAGCTTAGGGGGTCGGGGCCGTGAGCAGTTCTTC.

Sample share makes this clonotype medium-sized. V and J are TRBV15 and TRBJ2-1, with 9 bases lining up with TRBD2. CDR1 LNHNV and CDR2 YYDKDF come from the germline V gene (reference sequence). CDR3 length equals 12 residues. Trimming at V came to 8 bases and at J to 10 bases, leaving 6 bases not matched to a gene. CDR3 in amino acids: CATSPREGEQFF. The DNA for the CDR3 is TGTGCCACCTCCCCGCGGGAGGGCGAGCAGTTCTTC.

The CDR3: CASSTLRDSPQETQYF. The CDR3 region has the DNA TGTGCCAGCAGCACACTTCGAGACAGCCCCCAAGAGACCCAGTACTTC. The chain carries TRBV11-3 and TRBJ2-5, with D perhaps matching TRBD1 (5 bases). CDR1 and CDR2 (germline): SGHNT, YENEEA. The CDR3 loop spans 16 amino acids. V lost 5 bases and J 1 base, leaving 17 bases between the germline ends.

This clonotype has a handful of counts. The CDR3 DNA follows: TGTGCCAGTACCTCATTACAGCAGGGTAGCAATCAGCCCCAGCATTTT. Encoded protein: CASTSLQQGSNQPQHF. The chain combines TRBV19 with TRBJ1-5; D is perhaps TRBD1 (5 bases). The CDR3 covers 16 residues. Trimming removed 7 bases from V and 0 bases from J, with 16 bases in between. From germline, CDR1 is LNHDA and CDR2 SQIVND (reference sequence).

This clonotype showed up just once. The gene calls are TRBV6-6 and TRBJ2-5, with D uncertain. This CDR3 is 11 amino acids long. V was pared by 6 bases and J by 3 bases, with 5 bases between. CDR1 is MNHNY and CDR2 is SVGAGI in the germline V gene (reference sequence). Here the CDR3 DNA reads TGTGCCAGCAGAACAAAAGAGACCCAGTACTTC. This encodes CASRTKETQYF.

V gene TRBV18 combines with J gene TRBJ2-7; tentatively, D is TRBD1 (6 bases). Germline V CDR1 and CDR2: KGHSH, LQKENI. CDR3 size: 14 residues. V was shortened by 1 base and J by 4 bases, with 11 bases between the two germline ends. The CDR3 region is CASSPLRGRYEQYF. The CDR3, as DNA: TGTGCCAGCTCACCACTCAGGGGTCGGTACGAGCAGTACTTC.

A few counts support this clonotype. CDR3 amino acids: CASSPSAGFEEETQYF. CDR3 nucleotide sequence: TGTGCCAGCTCACCATCCGCGGGATTCGAAGAAGAGACCCAGTACTTC. The V call is TRBV18, the J call TRBJ2-5; weak D call: TRBD2 (6 bases). Germline CDR1 KGHSH, CDR2 LQKENI. The V gene lost 2 bases and the J gene lost 3 bases, with 16 bases spanning the gap. This CDR3 comprises 16 residues.

In its sample, this clonotype was seen a few times. This chain connects TRBV6-1 to TRBJ2-7, with 10 positions matching TRBD1. The germline V gene encodes CDR1 MNHNS and CDR2 SASEGT. This CDR3 has 16 residues. Unmatched junction bases numbered 15, after V lost 6 bases and J lost 7 bases. The CDR3 DNA reads TGTGCCAGCAGCCACAAACCCGGGACAGGGGTAAGGGAGCAGTACTTC. As protein: CASSHKPGTGVREQYF.

By proportion, this clonotype is medium-sized. The chain uses TRBV11-3 and TRBJ2-7, with 10 bases aligning to TRBD1. Germline assignment: CDR1 SGHNT and CDR2 YENEEA. Trimming cost V 4 bases and J 7 bases; bases outside gene matches: 7. The CDR3 length is 14 residues. CDR3 residues: CASSSTGGSEEQYF. The CDR3 region has the DNA TGTGCCAGCAGCTCGACAGGGGGCTCGGAAGAGCAGTACTTC.

This clonotype has only a few counts. The rearrangement joins TRBV6-5 to TRBJ2-2, with 7 bases that match TRBD1. The V gene's germline CDR1 is MNHEY and CDR2 SVGAGI. V dropped 2 bases and J dropped 2; count of bases not matched to a gene: 11. This CDR3 is 18 amino acids long. The CDR3 loop is CASSYPTPGTVNTGELFF. The CDR3 DNA reads as TGTGCCAGCAGTTACCCGACCCCCGGGACAGTAAACACCGGGGAGCTGTTTTTT.

Of note for this clonotype: One end of the junction does not line up with germline, which may come from a read error. The V gene is TRBV5-3, the J gene TRBJ1-3, with no clear D. TRBV5-3 is labeled an ORF, and its function is uncertain. The CDR3 consists of 15 residues. DNA for the CDR3: TGCGCCAGCAGCTTGGCCGGAAACTCTGGAAACACCATATATTTT. This gives the protein CASSLAGNSGNTIYF.

A single count supports this clonotype. The chain combines TRBV7-2 with TRBJ1-5; D not resolved. Germline CDR1 is SGHTA and CDR2 is FQGNSA. This CDR3 has 14 amino acids. V dropped 1 base and J dropped 5 bases, with 9 bases sitting between them. CDR3 sequence reads: CASSLGTSDQPQHF. CDR3 sequence (DNA): TGTGCCAGCAGCTTAGGGACCTCGGATCAGCCCCAGCATTTT.

In regard to this clonotype: Since a much larger clone is just one base distant, this may be a read error. The chain is built from TRBV11-3 and TRBJ1-2; 7 bases align to TRBD1. The CDR3 runs to 16 residues. With 4 bases clipped from V and 1 base from J, the junction kept 9 bases outside the gene matches. Germline V CDR1 and CDR2: SGHNT, YENEEA. CDR3 region: CASSSEGAGGNYGYTF. CDR3 bases: TGTGCCAGCAGCTCAGAAGGGGCAGGGGGTAACTATGGCTACACCTTC.

The gene calls are TRBV5-4 and TRBJ1-1; tentatively, D is TRBD1 (5 bases). V was trimmed by 8 bases and J by 1 base, leaving 15 bases between them. CDR1 is SGHNT and CDR2 is YYREEE in the germline V gene (reference sequence). This CDR3 has 14 amino acids. The CDR3 reads CASGLQDRNTEAFF. The CDR3 DNA is TGTGCCAGTGGATTACAGGACCGGAACACTGAAGCTTTCTTT.

This clonotype is termed medium-sized. The chain has TRBV5-6 and TRBJ2-7, with D possibly being TRBD2 (6 bases). Trimming took 0 bases from V and 8 from J, leaving 18 bases between them. The CDR3 consists of 15 residues. CDR1 and CDR2 (germline): SGHDT, YYEEEE. CDR3 amino acids: CASSLVRDWLGKQYF. CDR3 DNA sequence: TGTGCCAGCAGCTTGGTCCGGGACTGGTTGGGAAAGCAGTACTTC.

This clonotype was observed a handful of times. V gene TRBV5-6 combines with J gene TRBJ1-1, with D possibly matching TRBD1 (5 bases). Deletions cut 0 bases from V and 4 bases from J, with 13 bases between. Germline V gives CDR1 SGHDT, CDR2 YYEEEE. The CDR3 covers 15 residues. The CDR3 DNA is TGTGCCAGCAGCTTGGGGGCAGGGTTGGGCACTGAAGCTTTCTTT. It specifies CASSLGAGLGTEAFF.

This clonotype was counted only a few times. The chain links TRBV7-9 to TRBJ1-4; D remains ambiguous. V was shortened by 5 bases and J by 5 bases, with 12 bases between the two germline ends. This CDR3 spans 14 amino acids. Germline V gene sequence: CDR1 SEHNR, CDR2 FQNEAQ (reference sequence). The CDR3 nucleotides are TGTGCCAGCAGCCTTACGGACGGGAATGAAAAACTGTTTTTT. As protein: CASSLTDGNEKLFF. Variable domain in full (rest from reference TRBV7-9 and TRBJ1-4): DTGVSQNPRHKITKRGQNVTFRCDPISEHNRLYWYRQTLGQGPEFLTYFQNEAQLEKSRLLSDRFSAERPKGSFSTLEIQRTEQGDSAMYLCASSLTDGNEKLFFGSGTQLSVL.

The table lists this clonotype with a few counts. The chain joins TRBV6-5 to TRBJ2-1; D unresolved. In germline, CDR1 is MNHEY, CDR2 SVGAGI. V dropped 2 bases and J dropped 8 bases, with 10 bases sitting between them. The CDR3 is 13 residues long. This chain's CDR3 is CASSYLESDEQFF. CDR3 nucleotides: TGTGCCAGCAGTTACCTTGAATCAGATGAGCAGTTCTTC.